The clone carrying this T cell receptor (beta chain) was counted a few times. Its target is unknown. Construction of the TCRbeta library involved unique molecular identifiers. TCRdb recomputed calls from the PCR reads with MiXCR, one row per CDR3 protein. The repertoire holds 98,000 or so distinct CDR3 sequences, with approximately 6% as singletons. This specimen comes from a study of T-cell reconstitution after alpha-beta-depleted transplantation in children. Trimming cost V 5 bases and J 0 bases; bases outside gene matches: 5. The CDR3 sequence is 15 residues long. In germline, CDR1 is DFQATT, CDR2 SNEGSKA (reference sequence). The study's findings and limits: About two months after transplant, alpha-beta T cells reportedly came from several hundred expanded graft clones. Some patients' high day-60 TCRbeta diversity was attributed to recipient cells surviving conditioning. Most T-cell counts and diversity one year after the transplant came from T cells that were newly produced.

The receptor was isolated from a male patient aged 2 to 9 who had a stem cell transplant for acute lymphoblastic leukemia, so the T cells may come from the graft donor. Sequencing used PBMCs, mostly from graft donor cells, obtained 360 days after TCRalphabeta/CD19-depleted stem cell transplant. The V gene is TRBV20-1, the J gene TRBJ1-1, with TRBD1 matching over 11 bases. CDR3 in amino acids: CSAPGTGGMNTEAFF. In DNA, the CDR3 is TGCAGTGCTCCCGGGACAGGGGGGATGAACACTGAAGCTTTCTTT.